The clone carrying this T cell receptor beta chain was counted many times. Antigen unknown. The sample comes from a study of CD8 T cells in ankylosing spondylitis. Study-wide points: It appeared that ankylosing spondylitis blood was characterized by a TCR beta motif of several highly homologous variants. Prior work had noted some motif variants in reactive arthritis blood and synovial fluid. Disease-linked clones were reportedly significantly enriched in matched ankylosing spondylitis synovial fluid.

Germline V gives CDR1 SGHTA, CDR2 FQGTGA. CDR3 length: 12 amino acids. V gave up 4 bases and J gave up 5 bases; unmatched junction bases: 1. TCRdb re-called the 5' RACE reads with MiXCR, one entry per CDR3 protein. The table shows about 23,000 distinct CDR3 sequences, with 17% occurring only once. The V gene is TRBV7-3, the J gene TRBJ1-1, with 7 bases identical to TRBD1. Material for sequencing was blood. The receptor was isolated from a male donor with ankylosing spondylitis or in good health (not recorded which). The CDR3 sequence is CASSSGGTEAFF. CDR3 DNA sequence: TGTGCCAGCAGCTCAGGGGGAACTGAAGCTTTCTTT.